The clone carrying this T cell receptor (beta chain) was counted between two and nine times. Sorting based on CD45RO/CCR7/CD25/CD127/CD95/CD27 separated CD4+ naive, central memory, regulatory and stem cell-like memory cells. The purity of all sorted populations exceeded 95%. Expressed TCRB transcripts were sequenced because the entire RNA isolate underwent reverse transcription. TCRdb keeps only in-frame clones here, not all; method: immunoSEQ multiplex PCR. The sample records hundreds of thousands of clones, 15% to 18% being singletons. The data were obtained in a study of beta chain features in type 1 diabetes. This sequence originates from a man aged 18 to 35 in good health. Sequencing used naive CD4+ T cells from blood.

CDR3: CASSRAANTGELFF. As DNA, the CDR3 is TGTGCCAGCTCACGTGCAGCCAACACCGGGGAGCTGTTTTTT. The chain is built from TRBV18 and TRBJ2-2; no reliable D call. CDR1 is KGHSH, CDR2 LQKENI, per germline. The V end lost 4 bases, the J end lost 2 bases, and 8 bases lay between the germline ends. CDR3 length equals 14 residues.